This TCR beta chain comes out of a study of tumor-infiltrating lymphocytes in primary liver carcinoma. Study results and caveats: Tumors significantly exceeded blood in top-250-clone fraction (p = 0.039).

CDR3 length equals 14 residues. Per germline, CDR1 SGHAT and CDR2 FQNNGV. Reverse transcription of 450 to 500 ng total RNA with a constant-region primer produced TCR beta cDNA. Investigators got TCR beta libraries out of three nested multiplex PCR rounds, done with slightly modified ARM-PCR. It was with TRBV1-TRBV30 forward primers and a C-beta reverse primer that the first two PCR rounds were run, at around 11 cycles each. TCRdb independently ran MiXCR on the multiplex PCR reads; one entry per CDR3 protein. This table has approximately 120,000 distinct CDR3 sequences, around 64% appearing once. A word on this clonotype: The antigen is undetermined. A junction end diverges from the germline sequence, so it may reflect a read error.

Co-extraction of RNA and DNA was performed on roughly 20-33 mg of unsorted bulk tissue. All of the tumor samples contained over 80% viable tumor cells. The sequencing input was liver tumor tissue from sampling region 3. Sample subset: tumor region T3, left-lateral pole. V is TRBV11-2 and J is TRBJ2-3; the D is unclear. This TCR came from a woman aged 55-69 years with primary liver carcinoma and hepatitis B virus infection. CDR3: CAGSLVGSTDTQYF. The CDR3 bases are TGTGCCGGCAGCTTAGTTGGAAGCACAGATACTCAGTATTTT.